The rows below give T cell receptor beta chains drawn from one sample of a study of T cell repertoires in aging, cancer and after chemotherapy. TCRdb called the multiplex PCR reads again in MiXCR, with one record for every CDR3 protein. The sample lists roughly 12,000 distinct CDR3 sequences, 35% occurring once. The sequenced material came from blood. All receptors come from a human donor in good health. The donor label of this sample is uncertain. Each CDR3 is given with its conserved first and last residue. D genes are given only for firm matches. Some rows have no size entry. The others give once, few or many, or a class for an expanded clone.

abundance	j_gene	d_gene	v_gene	CDR3nt	CDR3aa
few	TRBJ1-2	.	TRBV12-3/TRBV12-4	TGTGCCAGCAGCAGGGACACCCGCGATGGCTACACCTTC	CASSRDTRDGYTF
.	TRBJ1-1	.	TRBV29-1	TGCAGCGGCCCCCCGGTGAACACTGAAGCTTTCTTT	CSGPPVNTEAFF
few	TRBJ2-3	.	TRBV6-6	TGTGCCATAAAGTCCGGGACTAGCACAGATACGCAGTATTTT	CAIKSGTSTDTQYF
.	TRBJ1-3	.	TRBV19	TGTGCCAGTCGGTCGGGGGAAAGAAACACCATATATTTT	CASRSGERNTIYF
.	TRBJ2-7	.	TRBV5-5	TGTGCCAGCAGCATACAGACTTCCTACGAGCAGTACTTC	CASSIQTSYEQYF
.	TRBJ2-1	.	TRBV5-4	TGTGCCAGCAGCGGGACCACAGGGTGGAATGAGCAGTTCTTC	CASSGTTGWNEQFF
.	TRBJ1-5	.	TRBV6-1	TGTGCCAGCAGTGAAGCGGGCCGCTATCAGCCCCAGCATTTT	CASSEAGRYQPQHF
medium-sized	TRBJ2-1	TRBD1	TRBV11-3	TGTGCCAGCAGCTCGTACGATAACACCGGACAGGGTTCAAACAATGAGCAGTTCTTC	CASSSYDNTGQGSNNEQFF
.	TRBJ2-7	TRBD1	TRBV12-3/TRBV12-4	TGTGCCAGCCGGACAGGGGGGGAATACGAGCAGTACTTC	CASRTGGEYEQYF
medium-sized	TRBJ2-5	TRBD2	TRBV11-1	TGTGCCAGCAGCTCCCGGAAGGGAGGGGCGGAGACCCAGTACTTC	CASSSRKGGAETQYF
few	TRBJ2-7	TRBD2	TRBV18	TGTGCCAGCTCACCACCTGAGGGAGGGGCCCACGAGCAGTACTTC	CASSPPEGGAHEQYF
.	TRBJ2-4	.	TRBV18	TGTGCCAGCTCACCAACTATTTTAGCCAAAAACATTCAGTACTTC	CASSPTILAKNIQYF
.	TRBJ1-2	.	TRBV6-1	TGTGCCAGCAGTGAGTCACTGAACTATGGCTACACCTTC	CASSESLNYGYTF
.	TRBJ2-2	.	TRBV24-1	TGTGCCACCCAAAATCATGGGGAGCTGTTTTTT	CATQNHGELFF
.	TRBJ2-5	TRBD2	TRBV5-5	TGTGCCAGCAGCTTGGAGGGGACTAGCTTTGGAGCTGAGGAGACCCAGTACTTC	CASSLEGTSFGAEETQYF
.	TRBJ1-1	.	TRBV6-6	TGTGCCAGCACCGTACGACTGGTTCCGATGAACACTGAAGCTTTCTTT	CASTVRLVPMNTEAFF
.	TRBJ2-2	.	TRBV6-2/TRBV6-3	TGTGCCAGCAGTAAGACAGGCGCCTCCGGGGAGCTGTTTTTT	CASSKTGASGELFF
.	TRBJ1-1	.	TRBV20-1	TGCAGTGCTAGATATGGCTTTTACACTGAAGCTTTCTTT	CSARYGFYTEAFF
few	TRBJ2-5	.	TRBV6-9	TGTGCCAGCTGGGTGTGGGCAGGCCCACAAGAGACCCAGTACTTC	CASWVWAGPQETQYF
.	TRBJ1-6	.	TRBV11-3	TGTGCCAGCAGCCACGGACAGACCAATTCACCCCTCCACTTT	CASSHGQTNSPLHF
.	TRBJ2-7	.	TRBV6-2/TRBV6-3	TGTGCCAGCACCTATATGGACGACAGTTACGAGCAGTACTTC	CASTYMDDSYEQYF
.	TRBJ2-1	TRBD2	TRBV29-1	TGCAGCGCCGGGACTACTAGCAACAATGAGCAGTTCTTC	CSAGTTSNNEQFF